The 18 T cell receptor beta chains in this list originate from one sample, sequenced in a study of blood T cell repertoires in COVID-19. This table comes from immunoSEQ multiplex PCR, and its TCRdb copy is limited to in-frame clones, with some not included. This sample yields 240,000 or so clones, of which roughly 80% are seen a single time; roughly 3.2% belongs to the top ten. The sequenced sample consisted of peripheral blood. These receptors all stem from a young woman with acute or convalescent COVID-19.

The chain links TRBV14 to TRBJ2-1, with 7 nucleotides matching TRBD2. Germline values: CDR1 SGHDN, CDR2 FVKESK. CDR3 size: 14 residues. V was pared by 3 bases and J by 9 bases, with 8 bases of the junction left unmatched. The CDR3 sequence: CASSQTYGGSEQFF. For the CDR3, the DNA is TGTGCCAGCAGCCAGACTTACGGGGGGAGTGAGCAGTTCTTC.

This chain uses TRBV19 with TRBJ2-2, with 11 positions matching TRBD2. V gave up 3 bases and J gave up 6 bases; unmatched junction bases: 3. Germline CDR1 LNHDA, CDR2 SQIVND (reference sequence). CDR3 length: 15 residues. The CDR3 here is CASSMTSGAPGELFF. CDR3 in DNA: TGTGCCAGTAGTATGACTAGCGGGGCCCCCGGGGAGCTGTTTTTT.

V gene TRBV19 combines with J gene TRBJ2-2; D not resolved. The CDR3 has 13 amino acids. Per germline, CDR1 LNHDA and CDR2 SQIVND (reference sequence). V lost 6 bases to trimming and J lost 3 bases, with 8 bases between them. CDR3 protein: CASRLTYTGELFF. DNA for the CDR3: TGTGCCAGTAGGCTTACTTACACCGGGGAGCTGTTTTTT.

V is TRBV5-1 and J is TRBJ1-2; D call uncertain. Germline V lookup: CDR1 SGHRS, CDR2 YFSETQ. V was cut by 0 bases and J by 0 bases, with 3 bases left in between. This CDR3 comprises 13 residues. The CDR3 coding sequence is TGCGCCAGCAGCTTGGGAGCTAACTATGGCTACACCTTC. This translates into CASSLGANYGYTF.

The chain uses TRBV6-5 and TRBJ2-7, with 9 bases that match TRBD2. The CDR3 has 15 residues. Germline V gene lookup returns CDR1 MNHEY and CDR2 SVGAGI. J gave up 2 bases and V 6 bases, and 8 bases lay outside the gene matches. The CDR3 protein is CASRPRTSDAYEQYF. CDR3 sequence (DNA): TGTGCCAGCAGACCACGGACTAGCGACGCCTACGAGCAGTACTTC.

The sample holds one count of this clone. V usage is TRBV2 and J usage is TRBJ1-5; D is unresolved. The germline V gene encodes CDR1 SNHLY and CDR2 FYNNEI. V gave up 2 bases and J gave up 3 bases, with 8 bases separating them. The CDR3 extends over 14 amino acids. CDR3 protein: CASSEKSYNQPQHF. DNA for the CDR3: TGTGCCAGCAGTGAAAAGAGCTACAATCAGCCCCAGCATTTT.

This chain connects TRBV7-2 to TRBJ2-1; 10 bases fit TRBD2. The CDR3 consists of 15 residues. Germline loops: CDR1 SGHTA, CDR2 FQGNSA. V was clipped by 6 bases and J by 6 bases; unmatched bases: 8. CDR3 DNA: TGTGCCAGCAGGCCAGCGGGAGGGCCGGGCAATGAGCAGTTCTTC. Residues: CASRPAGGPGNEQFF.

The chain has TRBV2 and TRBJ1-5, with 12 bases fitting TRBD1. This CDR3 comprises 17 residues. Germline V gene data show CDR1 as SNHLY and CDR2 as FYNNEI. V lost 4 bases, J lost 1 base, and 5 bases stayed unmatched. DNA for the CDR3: TGTGCCAGCAGTGGGGGACAGGGGGCCTGGAGCAATCAGCCCCAGCATTTT. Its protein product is CASSGGQGAWSNQPQHF.

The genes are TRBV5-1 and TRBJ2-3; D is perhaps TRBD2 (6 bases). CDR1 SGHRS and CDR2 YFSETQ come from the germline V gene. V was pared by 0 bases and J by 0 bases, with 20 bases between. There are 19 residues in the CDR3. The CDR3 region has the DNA TGCGCCAGCAGCTTGGCTTCCTTTGCGGGACGATCTAGCACAGATACGCAGTATTTT. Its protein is CASSLASFAGRSSTDTQYF. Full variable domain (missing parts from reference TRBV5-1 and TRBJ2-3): KAGVTQTPRYLIKTRGQQVTLSCSPISGHRSVSWYQQTPGQGLQFLFEYFSETQRNKGNFPGRFSGRQFSNSRSEMNVSTLELGDSALYLCASSLASFAGRSSTDTQYFGPGTRLTVL.

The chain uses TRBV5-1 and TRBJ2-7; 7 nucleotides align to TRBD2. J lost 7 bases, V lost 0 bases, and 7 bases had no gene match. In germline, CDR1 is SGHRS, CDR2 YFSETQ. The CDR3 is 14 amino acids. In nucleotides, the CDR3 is TGCGCCAGCAGCTTGGCCGGGACTATGAGTGAGCAGTACTTC. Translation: CASSLAGTMSEQYF.

This CDR3 is CASSQFILRDNEQFF. In DNA form, the CDR3 reads TGTGCCAGCAGCCAGTTTATTTTGAGGGACAATGAGCAGTTCTTC. J is TRBJ2-1 and V is TRBV7-9; D may be TRBD2 (5 bases). Germline V CDR1 and CDR2: SEHNR, FQNEAQ (reference sequence). Deletions cut 5 bases from V and 5 bases from J, with 16 bases between. The CDR3 is made up of 15 amino acids.

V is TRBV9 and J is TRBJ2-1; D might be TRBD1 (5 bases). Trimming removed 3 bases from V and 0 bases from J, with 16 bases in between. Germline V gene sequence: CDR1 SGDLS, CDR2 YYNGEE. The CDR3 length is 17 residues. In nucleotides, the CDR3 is TGTGCCAGCAGCGGTCGACAGCTCCCAAGCTCCTACAATGAGCAGTTCTTC. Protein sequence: CASSGRQLPSSYNEQFF.

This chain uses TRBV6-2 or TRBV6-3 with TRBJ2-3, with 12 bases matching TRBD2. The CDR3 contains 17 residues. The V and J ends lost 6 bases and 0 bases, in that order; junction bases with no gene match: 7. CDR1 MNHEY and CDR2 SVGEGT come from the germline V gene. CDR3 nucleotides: TGTGCCAGCAGCAAACTAGCGGGAGGACCTAGCACAGATACGCAGTATTTT. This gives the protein CASSKLAGGPSTDTQYF.

The CDR3 DNA reads TGTGCCATCAGTGAGACTTCCCGGGACAGGGATCTGTATAGCAATCAGCCCCAGCATTTT. Protein product: CAISETSRDRDLYSNQPQHF. The chain employs TRBV10-3 and TRBJ1-5; 9 bases match TRBD1. Germline lookup yields CDR1 ENHRY and CDR2 SYGVKD. The J segment lost 0 bases and the V segment lost 2 bases, leaving 14 bases of the junction unmatched. The CDR3 has 20 amino acids.

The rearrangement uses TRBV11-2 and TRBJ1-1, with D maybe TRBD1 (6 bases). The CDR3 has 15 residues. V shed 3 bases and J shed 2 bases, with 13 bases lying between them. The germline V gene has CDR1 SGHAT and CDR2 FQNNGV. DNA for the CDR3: TGTGCCAGCAGCTTTCCTCAGGGGATTAACACTGAAGCTTTCTTT. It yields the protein CASSFPQGINTEAFF.

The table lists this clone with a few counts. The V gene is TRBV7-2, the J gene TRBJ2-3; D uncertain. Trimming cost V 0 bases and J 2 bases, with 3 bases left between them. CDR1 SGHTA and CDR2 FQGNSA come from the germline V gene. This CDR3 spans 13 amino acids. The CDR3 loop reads CASSLAVTDTQYF. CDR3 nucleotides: TGTGCCAGCAGCTTAGCCGTCACAGATACGCAGTATTTT.

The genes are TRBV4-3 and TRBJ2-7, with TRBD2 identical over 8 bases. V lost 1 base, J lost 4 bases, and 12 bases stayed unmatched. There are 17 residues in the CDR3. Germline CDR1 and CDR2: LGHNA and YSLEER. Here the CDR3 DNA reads TGCGCCAGCAGCCAAGGCCCAGGGGCTAGCGGGTTGTACGAGCAGTACTTC. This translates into CASSQGPGASGLYEQYF.

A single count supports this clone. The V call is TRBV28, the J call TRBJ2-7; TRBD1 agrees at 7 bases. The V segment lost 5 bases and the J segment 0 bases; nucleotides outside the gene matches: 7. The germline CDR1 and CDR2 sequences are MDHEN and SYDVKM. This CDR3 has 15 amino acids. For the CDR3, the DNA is TGTGCCAGCAGTCAGACAGGGTTCAGCTCCTACGAGCAGTACTTC. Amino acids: CASSQTGFSSYEQYF. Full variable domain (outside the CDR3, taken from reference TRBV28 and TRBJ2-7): DVKVTQSSRYLVKRTGEKVFLECVQDMDHENMFWYRQDPGLGLRLIYFSYDVKMKEKGDIPEGYSVSREKKERFSLILESASTNQTSMYLCASSQTGFSSYEQYFGPGTRLTVT.